This TCR beta chain originates from a study of T cell changes during pregnancy in multiple sclerosis. Produced via immunoSEQ multiplex PCR; TCRdb's table is partial and in-frame only. Of tens of thousands of clones listed, about 91% were seen once; the top ten hold approximately 7%. This clone is categorized as medium-sized. There are 17 residues in the CDR3. The V gene's germline CDR1 is SGHTA and CDR2 FQGNSA. V was shortened by 4 bases and J by 1 base, with 17 bases between the two germline ends. This TCR derives from a female donor with multiple sclerosis, enrolled in a pregnancy study. Sequenced material: CD8+ T cells from peripheral blood mononuclear cells, taken after pregnancy. This chain joins TRBV7-2 and TRBJ2-1; the D gene is possibly TRBD2 (6 bases). The CDR3 region has the DNA TGTGCCAGCAGCTCCCACGTAGCGGCCACTTCCTACAATGAGCAGTTCTTC. Amino acids: CASSSHVAATSYNEQFF. The full variable domain, in which reference TRBV7-2 and TRBJ2-1 provide the parts outside the CDR3, is GAGVSQSPSNKVTEKGKDVELRCDPISGHTALYWYRQSLGQGLEFLIYFQGNSAPDKSGLPSDRFSAERTGGSVSTLTIQRTQQEDSAVYLCASSSHVAATSYNEQFFGPGTRLTVL.